This TCR beta chain derives from a study of T cell responses to AZD1222 COVID-19 vaccine. Deletions cut 3 bases from V and 5 bases from J, with 13 bases between. Germline V gene lookup returns CDR1 LNHDA and CDR2 SQIVND (reference sequence). This CDR3 comprises 15 residues. Sequencing used immunoSEQ multiplex PCR; TCRdb keeps in-frame clones, though not all of them. The sample includes about 130,000 clones, roughly 92% seen only once; the top ten take about 0.91%. Sequenced here: peripheral blood, sampled on day 0 of AZD1222 vaccination. The genes are TRBV19 and TRBJ1-4; D not certain. This receptor was identified in an adult in good health. CDR3 region: CASSIPSRRNEKLFF. The CDR3 DNA sequence: TGTGCCAGTAGTATCCCCAGCAGGAGGAATGAAAAACTGTTTTTT.